What follows describes a single T cell receptor (beta chain). Its target is not known. This entry comes from a study of T cell responses to AZD1222 COVID-19 vaccine. Findings and caveats of the study: Two AZD1222 administrations were followed by greater Spike-specific TCR breadth and depth.

Clones were read by immunoSEQ multiplex PCR, and TCRdb kept only the in-frame ones, dropping some. The table has about 140,000 clones, approximately 89% seen once. V dropped 1 base and J dropped 2 bases, with 9 bases sitting between them. Germline values: CDR1 SGHNT, CDR2 YENEEA. CDR3 length: 14 residues. The source of this sequence is an adult who received the AZD1222 COVID-19 vaccine. The source material was peripheral blood, sampled 28 days after the second AZD1222 dose. The chain combines TRBV11-3 with TRBJ2-7; tentatively, D is TRBD2 (6 bases). The CDR3 protein is CASSLAGEAYEQYF. In DNA, the CDR3 is TGTGCCAGCAGCTTAGCGGGAGAGGCCTACGAGCAGTACTTC.